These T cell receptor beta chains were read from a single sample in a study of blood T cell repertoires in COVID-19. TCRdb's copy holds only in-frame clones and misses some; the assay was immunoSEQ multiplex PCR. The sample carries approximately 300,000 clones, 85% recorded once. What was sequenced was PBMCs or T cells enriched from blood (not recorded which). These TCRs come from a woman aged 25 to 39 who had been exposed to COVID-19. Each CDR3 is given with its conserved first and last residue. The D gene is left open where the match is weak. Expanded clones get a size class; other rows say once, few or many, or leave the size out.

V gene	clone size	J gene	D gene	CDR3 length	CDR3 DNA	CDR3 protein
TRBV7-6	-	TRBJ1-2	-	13	TGTGCCAGCAGCCAGCGGTTGGGGTATGGCTACACCTTC	CASSQRLGYGYTF
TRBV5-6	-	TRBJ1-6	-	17	TGTGCCAGCAGCTTCGGACAAGGCATTTCCTATAATTCACCCCTCCACTTT	CASSFGQGISYNSPLHF
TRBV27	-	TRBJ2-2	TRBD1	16	TGTGCCAGCTCCCGTTATCCGGGACAGGGTACCGGGGAGCTGTTTTTT	CASSRYPGQGTGELFF
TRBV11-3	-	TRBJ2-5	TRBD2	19	TGTGCCAGCAGCTGGGGACTACCGGGACTAGCGGGGGCTGAAGAGACCCAGTACTTC	CASSWGLPGLAGAEETQYF
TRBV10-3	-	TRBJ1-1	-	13	TGTGCCATCAGCCCAGGGGATCGCCCTGAAGCTTTCTTT	CAISPGDRPEAFF
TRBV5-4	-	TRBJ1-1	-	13	TGTGCCAGCACCCTTGACAGTTCCACTGAAGCTTTCTTT	CASTLDSSTEAFF
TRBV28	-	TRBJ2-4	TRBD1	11	TGTGCCAGCACCGACAGGGTAATTCAGTACTTC	CASTDRVIQYF
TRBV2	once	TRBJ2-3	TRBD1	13	TGTGCCAGCCGACAGGGGGCTCCGGATACGCAGTATTTT	CASRQGAPDTQYF
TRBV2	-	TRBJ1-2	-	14	TGTGCCAGCAGTGGAGGTACGGGACTGGGTGGCTACACCTTC	CASSGGTGLGGYTF
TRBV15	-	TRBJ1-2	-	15	TGTGCCACCAGCAGAGATGAAGCAGGGACAAATGGCTACACCTTC	CATSRDEAGTNGYTF
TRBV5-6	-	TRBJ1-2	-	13	TGTGCCAGCAGCCTGACTGTAAATGGTGGCTACACCTTC	CASSLTVNGGYTF
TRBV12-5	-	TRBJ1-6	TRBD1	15	TGTTTCTCCCCTCGACAGGGTAAGGTTATTTCACCCCTCCACTTT	CFSPRQGKVISPLHF
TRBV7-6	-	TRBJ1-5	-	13	TGTGCCAGCAGCTTAGCGCTGGCTCAGCCCCAGCATTTT	CASSLALAQPQHF
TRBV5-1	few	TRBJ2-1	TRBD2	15	TGCGCCAGCAGCTTGACGGGAGGGTACACCCATGAGCAGTTCTTC	CASSLTGGYTHEQFF
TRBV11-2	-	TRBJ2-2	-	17	TGTGCCAGCAGCCCCCCTAGGACTAATAGGAACACCGGGGAGCTGTTTTTT	CASSPPRTNRNTGELFF
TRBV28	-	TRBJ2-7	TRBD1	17	TGTGCCAGCAGTATGAGGTACAGGGGGCCCATTCGCTACGAGCAGTACTTC	CASSMRYRGPIRYEQYF
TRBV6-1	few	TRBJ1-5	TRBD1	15	TGTGCCAGCAGTGACGTTACAGGGGGCAATCAGCCCCAGCATTTT	CASSDVTGGNQPQHF
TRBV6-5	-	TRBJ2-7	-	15	TGTGCCAGCAGTTATACGAACAGGCTTGACTACGAGCAGTACTTC	CASSYTNRLDYEQYF
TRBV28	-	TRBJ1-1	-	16	TGTGCCAGCAGTTCCTATAGTCTCACCGGGAACACTGAAGCTTTCTTT	CASSSYSLTGNTEAFF
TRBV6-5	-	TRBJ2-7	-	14	TGTGCCAGCCGTTGGGCCGGATCGGAAAACGAGCAGTACTTC	CASRWAGSENEQYF
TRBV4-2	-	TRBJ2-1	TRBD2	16	TGTGCCAGCAGCCAAGATGGACTAGTCGTGAGCAATGAGCAGTTCTTC	CASSQDGLVVSNEQFF
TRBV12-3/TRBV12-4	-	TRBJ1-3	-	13	TGTGCCAGCAGTTTAGGGGGCGGAAACACCATATATTTT	CASSLGGGNTIYF
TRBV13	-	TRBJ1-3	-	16	TGTGCCAGCAGCCGGGTGGGGAGAAGCGATTGGAACACCATATATTTT	CASSRVGRSDWNTIYF
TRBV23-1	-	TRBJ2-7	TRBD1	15	TGCGCCAGCAGTCAACAACAGGGGATATCCTACGAGCAGTACTTC	CASSQQQGISYEQYF
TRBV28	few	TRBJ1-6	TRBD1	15	TGTGCCAGCAGTGTACCGGGACAGGGAAATTCACCCCTCCACTTT	CASSVPGQGNSPLHF
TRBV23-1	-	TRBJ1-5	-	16	TGCGCCAGCAGTCAACCTCTTTACAGTGCCAATCAGCCCCAGCATTTT	CASSQPLYSANQPQHF
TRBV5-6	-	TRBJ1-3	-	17	TGTGCCAGCAGCTTGGAACCTTCGGGAGGAATGGGAAACACCATATATTTT	CASSLEPSGGMGNTIYF
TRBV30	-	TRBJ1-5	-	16	TGTGCCTGGAGCTGGGGGGGCGCCTATAGCAATCAGCCCCAGCATTTT	CAWSWGGAYSNQPQHF
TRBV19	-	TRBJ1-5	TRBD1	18	TGTGCCAGTAGTATTATCCCGCTTCCGGGACAGCTCAATCAGCCCCAGCATTTT	CASSIIPLPGQLNQPQHF
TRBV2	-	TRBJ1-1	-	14	TGTGCCAGCAGCGCCGGACATTTTAACACTGAAGCTTTCTTT	CASSAGHFNTEAFF
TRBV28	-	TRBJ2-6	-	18	TGTGCCAGCAGTTTATGGGGGGCAGGGACATCTGGGGCCAACGTCCTGACTTTC	CASSLWGAGTSGANVLTF
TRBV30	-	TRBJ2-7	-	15	TGTGCCTGGAGTGTTGGGGCAGGGAATAGCTACGAGCAGTACTTC	CAWSVGAGNSYEQYF
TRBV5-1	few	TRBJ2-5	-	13	TGCGCCAGCAGCTTGGGCAGCCAAGAGACCCAGTACTTC	CASSLGSQETQYF
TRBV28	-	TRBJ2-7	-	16	TGTGCCAGCAGTTTGGCGGGGGCAGGGATCGTATACGAGCAGTACTTC	CASSLAGAGIVYEQYF
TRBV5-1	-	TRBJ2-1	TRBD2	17	TGCGCCAGCAGCCTGACTAGCGGGAGGGCCTCCGGCGGGGAGCAGTTCTTC	CASSLTSGRASGGEQFF
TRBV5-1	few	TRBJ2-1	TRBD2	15	TGCGCCAGCAGCCCTCTCAGCGGGGGGGTAGAGGAGCAGTTCTTC	CASSPLSGGVEEQFF
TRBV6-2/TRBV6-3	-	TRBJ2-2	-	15	TGTGCCAGCAGCTCGGCCCGGGGGTCGATCGGGGAGCTGTTTTTT	CASSSARGSIGELFF
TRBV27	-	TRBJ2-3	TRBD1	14	TGTGCCAGCAGTTTATGGACAGGGGGCTACACGCAGTATTTT	CASSLWTGGYTQYF
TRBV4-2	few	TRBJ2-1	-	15	TGTGCCAGCAGCCAAGAAAAGCTTAAGTACAATGAGCAGTTCTTC	CASSQEKLKYNEQFF
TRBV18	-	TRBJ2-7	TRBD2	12	TGTGCCAGCTCAACGGGAGGTTACGAGCAGTACTTC	CASSTGGYEQYF
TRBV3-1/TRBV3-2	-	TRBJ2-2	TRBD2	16	TGTGCCAGCAGCCCTAGACTAGCGGGAGTCACCGGGGAGCTGTTTTTT	CASSPRLAGVTGELFF
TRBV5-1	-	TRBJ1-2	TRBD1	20	TGCGCCAGCAGCTTGGAATCGCGGGGGACAGGAGGTCTGGGGCTCTATGGCTACACCTTC	CASSLESRGTGGLGLYGYTF
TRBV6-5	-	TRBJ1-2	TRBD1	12	TGTGCCAGCAGGGGACAGGGGAGGGGCTACACCTTC	CASRGQGRGYTF
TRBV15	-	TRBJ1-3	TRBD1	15	TGTGCCACCAGCGGGACAGGGCTCCCTCCGAACACCATATATTTT	CATSGTGLPPNTIYF
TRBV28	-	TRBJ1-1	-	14	TGTGCCAGCAGAAAAGAGAGCCTGCGGACTGAAGCTTTCTTT	CASRKESLRTEAFF
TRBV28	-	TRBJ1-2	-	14	TGTGCCAGCAGGGCCTCCCCTCCCCAAGTTCGCTACACCTTC	CASRASPPQVRYTF
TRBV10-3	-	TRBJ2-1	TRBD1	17	TGTGCCACCTTACACGACAGGGGAGGAAGGTCCTACAATGAGCAGTTCTTC	CATLHDRGGRSYNEQFF